This T cell receptor (beta chain) was retrieved from a study of control samples from healthy donors and cancer patients (dated by TCRdb to about 2020). For this clone: Its cognate antigen has yet to be identified. Per-base quality was not reported, and no clone a single base away is much larger than it.

Receptor libraries were prepared by the immunoSEQ multiplex PCR assay. What TCRdb holds here is the immuneACCESS table cut down to in-frame rearrangements. Part of the clones is not present; checked against another copy, under half of the missing clones reflect an unresolved V gene, and the others are unexplained. This sample gives some 37,000 clones in total; about 94% of them show up just once. 3.6% of the sample is held by the ten biggest clonotypes. This receptor was obtained from a woman aged 45-65 years in good health. The sequencing input was blood.

The DNA is TGTGCCAGCAGCCAAATGGACAGGGAAGGCGAGCAGTACTTC. This gives the protein CASSQMDREGEQYF. The chain was built from TRBV3-1 (or the pseudogene TRBV3-2) and TRBJ2-7; TRBD1 lines up with 8 middle nucleotides. For CDR1 and CDR2, the germline V gene (reference sequence) lists LGHDT and YNNKEL. Trimming accounts for 2 bases at V and 6 bases at J, while the number of junction bases matched to no gene is 6. From the cysteine through the phenylalanine, the CDR3 covers 14 amino acids. Only the CDR3 part of the read is kept: 42 bases, read in frame from the first base.